This T cell receptor (beta chain) was captured in a study of shared clonotypes between healthy human individuals (dated by TCRdb to 2019 to 2021). Background for the entire study: The cohort comprised a couple of women and a few men aged 18 to 49 years. For each donor, CD4 naive and CD4 memory were each given three plates, CD8 naive was given two plates, and CD8 memory was given one plate. The study deeply sequenced blood TCR repertoires of five healthy adults to estimate repertoire size and the extent of clonotype sharing between individuals. To increase sequencing depth and limit assay-specific biases, TCR repertoire library preparation and sequencing were carried out by different laboratories using diverse techniques. Per donor, leukapheresis produced somewhere between about 0.9 and 9 billion PBMCs. Overall study outcomes, separate from this receptor: Incomplete sequencing was indicated by rarefaction of sorted-subset datasets, despite the large sequencing depth. When a handful of donors were compared, the shared fraction of clonotypes was about 5.2% for naive CD4, roughly 3.3% for naive CD8, 2.3% for memory CD4, and 0.35% to 0.4% for memory CD8. Sampling was restricted to blood, and TCR repertoires in tissues likely differ from the TCR repertoires found in blood. Higher generation probabilities were observed for clonotypes shared by all four sorted-subset donors than for non-shared clonotypes. Based on pairwise subsampling, the degree of clonotype sharing among donors was expected to be affected by sequencing depth. Because the study included only a small number of donors, the genetic and exposure-history diversity represented was limited. Naive subsets generally had larger estimated clonotype richness than memory subsets.

In the germline V gene (reference sequence), CDR1 corresponds to GTSNPN and CDR2 to SVGIG. The CDR3, cysteine through phenylalanine, is 14 amino acids long. Only the CDR3 DNA stays, 42 bases, in frame from base 1. V is trimmed back by 2 bases and J by 10 bases, and the junction contains 10 bases that no gene match accounts for. Using the deep immunoSEQ assay, multiplex PCR amplified TCR CDR3 regions from genomic DNA. Genomic DNA extracted from each cell subset was distributed evenly over all wells of several immunoSEQ 96-well plates, and each plate served as one replicate. For sorted subsets, approximately 200 ng of genomic DNA, equivalent to around 29,000 T cell genomes, went into each replicate PCR. The purified libraries were quantified using a Qubit 3.0 fluorometer, sized with a Bioanalyzer 2100, and then quantified again using the KAPA Library Quantification kit. A separate single-read 150-cycle Illumina NextSeq 550 flow cell was used to sequence each immunoSEQ 96-well plate. The original methods were these. Because only junctional sequences without quality scores were contained in the immunoSEQ output, filtering matching that applied to full-length reads could not be performed. To assign V/J genes and CDR3, sequences were annotated against IMGT germline references using PyIR, a Python wrapper for IgBLAST v1.9. Reads were filtered out if the reads had weak V/J assignments (E-value above 1e-6), no CDR3, stop codons, out-of-frame junctions, or ambiguous translated residues. A V3J clonotype was defined by an identical inferred V gene, J gene, and CDR3 amino acid sequence. Percentage overlap between repertoires was calculated by dividing the number of shared unique clonotypes by the size of the smaller repertoire. Richness of each repertoire was evaluated using RTK rarefaction, the Chao1 estimator, and Recon v2.1 estimates of unobserved clonotypes. Generation probabilities were computed with OLGA for all TCRbeta clonotypes obtained by the gDNA method from a few donors. TCRdb's version of the immuneACCESS table is confined to in-frame rearrangements and falls short of the full clone set. An unresolved V gene accounts for under half of the shortfall where checked; the remainder is of unknown origin. The V and J calls and clone size were taken over from that table, and D and trimming were inferred from the DNA. The sample includes more than 2,000,000 clones, with around nine tenths observed a single time. More than 0.12% of the sample is taken by the ten largest.

Regarding this clone: Its antigen target is currently unknown. No base qualities exist here, and no much larger clone lies one base off it.

Donors were healthy HIV-negative adults with no recently reported acute infections or vaccinations. Only Caucasian adults living in Nashville, Tennessee, USA were represented among the donors. CD4+ T cells were enriched by magnetic negative selection; naive cells were then positively selected on CD45RA, and the negative fraction formed the memory subset. After blood collection by leukapheresis, PBMCs were isolated using Ficoll-Histopaque density gradient centrifugation and then cryopreserved in the vapor phase of liquid nitrogen. Analytical flow cytometry was used to check the purity and quantity of every magnetically sorted T cell population. From each sorted fraction, genomic DNA was isolated and quantified by UV absorbance on a Nanodrop 2000c.

The sample taken for sequencing was naive CD4+ T cells sorted from blood. This sample's cell subset or site label indicates: CD45RA+ positively selected. This receptor was identified in a man younger than 30 in good health. This sequence uses TRBV30 and TRBJ1-4, with 7 bases matching TRBD1. The DNA is as follows: TGTGCCTGGAGTATGGGGGACAGAGTCTTAAAACTGTTTTTT. Translation gives CAWSMGDRVLKLFF.